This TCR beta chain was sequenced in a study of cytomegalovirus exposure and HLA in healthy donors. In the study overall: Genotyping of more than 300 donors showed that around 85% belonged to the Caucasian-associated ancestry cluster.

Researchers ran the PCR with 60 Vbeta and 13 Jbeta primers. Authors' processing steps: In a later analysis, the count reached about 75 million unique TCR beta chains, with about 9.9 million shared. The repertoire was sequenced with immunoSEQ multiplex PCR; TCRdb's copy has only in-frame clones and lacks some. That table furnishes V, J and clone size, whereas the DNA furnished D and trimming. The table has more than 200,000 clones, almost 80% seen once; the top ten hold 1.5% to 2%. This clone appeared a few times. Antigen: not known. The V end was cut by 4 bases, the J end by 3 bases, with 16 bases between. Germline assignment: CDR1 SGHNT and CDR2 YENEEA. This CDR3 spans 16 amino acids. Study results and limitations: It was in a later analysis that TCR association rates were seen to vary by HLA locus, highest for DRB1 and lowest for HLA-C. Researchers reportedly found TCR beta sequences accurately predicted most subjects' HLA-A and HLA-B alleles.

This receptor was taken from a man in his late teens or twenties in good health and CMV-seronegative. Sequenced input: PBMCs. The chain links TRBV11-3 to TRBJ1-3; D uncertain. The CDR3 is CASSSPWSNNGNTIYF. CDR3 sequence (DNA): TGTGCCAGCAGCTCACCATGGTCGAACAATGGAAACACCATATATTTT. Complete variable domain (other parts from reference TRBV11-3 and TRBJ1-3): EAGVVQSPRYKIIEKKQPVAFWCNPISGHNTLYWYLQNLGQGPELLIRYENEEAVDDSQLPKDRFSAERLKGVDSTLKIQPAELGDSAVYLCASSSPWSNNGNTIYFGEGSWLTVV.